This TCR beta chain was documented in a study of T cell responses to AZD1222 COVID-19 vaccine. The study's findings and limits: The donor cohort was predominantly white British with a female majority, and clonal diversity may have been underestimated.

Method: immunoSEQ multiplex PCR; TCRdb's copy keeps in-frame clones and lacks some. The sample holds 150,000 or so clones, approximately 89% seen once. As for this clone: Its antigen is undetermined.

CDR1 is SNHLY and CDR2 is FYNNEI in the germline V gene. The CDR3 has 14 amino acids. The germline V and J ends were trimmed by 7 bases and 3 bases, with 15 bases remaining between them. This receptor was identified in an adult who received the AZD1222 COVID-19 vaccine. The sequences come from peripheral blood, collected 28 days after the second AZD1222 dose. The chain combines TRBV2 with TRBJ1-1; possible D gene TRBD1, 6 bases. CDR3 protein: CASTDRPGDTEAFF. In nucleotides, the CDR3 is TGTGCCAGCACCGATCGACCAGGGGACACTGAAGCTTTCTTT.